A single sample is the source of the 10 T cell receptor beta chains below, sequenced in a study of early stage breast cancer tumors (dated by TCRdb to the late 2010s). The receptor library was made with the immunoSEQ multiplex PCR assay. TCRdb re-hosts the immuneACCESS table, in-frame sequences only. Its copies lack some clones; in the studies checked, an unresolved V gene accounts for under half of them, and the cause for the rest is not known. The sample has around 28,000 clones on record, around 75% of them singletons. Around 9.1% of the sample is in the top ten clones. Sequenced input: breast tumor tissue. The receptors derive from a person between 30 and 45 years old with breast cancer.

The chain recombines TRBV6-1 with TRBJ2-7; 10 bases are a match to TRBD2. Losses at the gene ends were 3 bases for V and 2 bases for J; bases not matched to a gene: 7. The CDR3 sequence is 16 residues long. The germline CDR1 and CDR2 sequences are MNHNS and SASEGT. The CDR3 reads CASSESLAGVAYEQYF. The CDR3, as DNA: TGTGCCAGCAGTGAGTCCCTAGCGGGAGTTGCCTACGAGCAGTACTTC.

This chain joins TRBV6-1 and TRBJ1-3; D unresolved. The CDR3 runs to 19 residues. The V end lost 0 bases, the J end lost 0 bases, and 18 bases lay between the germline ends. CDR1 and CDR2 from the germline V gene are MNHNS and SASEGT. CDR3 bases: TGTGCCAGCAGTGAAGCAGGACCCTCCGGGCCTCACTCTGGAAACACCATATATTTT. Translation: CASSEAGPSGPHSGNTIYF.

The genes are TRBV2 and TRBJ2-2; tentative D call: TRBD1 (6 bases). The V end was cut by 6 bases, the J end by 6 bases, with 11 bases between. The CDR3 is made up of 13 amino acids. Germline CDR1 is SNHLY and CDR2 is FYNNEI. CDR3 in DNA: TGTGCCAGCAGGGAGGACAGTGCCGGGGAGCTGTTTTTT. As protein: CASREDSAGELFF.

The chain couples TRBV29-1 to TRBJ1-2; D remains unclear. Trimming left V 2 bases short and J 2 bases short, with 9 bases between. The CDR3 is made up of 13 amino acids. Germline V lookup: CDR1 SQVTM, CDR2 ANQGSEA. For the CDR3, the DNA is TGCAGCGTTGAAAGGATAGGCAACTATGGCTACACCTTC. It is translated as CSVERIGNYGYTF. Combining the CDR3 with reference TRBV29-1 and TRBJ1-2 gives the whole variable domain SAVISQKPSRDICQRGTSLTIQCQVDSQVTMMFWYRQQPGQSLTLIATANQGSEATYESGFVIDKFPISRPNLTFSTLTVSNMSPEDSSIYLCSVERIGNYGYTFGSGTRLTVV.

CDR3 in amino acids: CASSLAGAGTEAFF. In DNA, the CDR3 is TGTGCCAGCAGCTTAGCAGGGGCAGGGACTGAAGCTTTCTTT. The gene calls are TRBV7-9 and TRBJ1-1; possible D gene TRBD1, 5 bases. The germline V and J ends were trimmed by 0 bases and 5 bases, with 10 bases remaining between them. Germline V gene lookup returns CDR1 SEHNR and CDR2 FQNEAQ (reference sequence). This CDR3 contains 14 residues.

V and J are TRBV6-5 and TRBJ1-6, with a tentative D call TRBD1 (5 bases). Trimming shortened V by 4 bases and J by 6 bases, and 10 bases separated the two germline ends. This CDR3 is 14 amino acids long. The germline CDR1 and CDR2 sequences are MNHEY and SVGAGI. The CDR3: CASSWGQSNSPLHF. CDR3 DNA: TGTGCCAGCAGTTGGGGCCAGAGTAATTCACCCCTCCACTTT.

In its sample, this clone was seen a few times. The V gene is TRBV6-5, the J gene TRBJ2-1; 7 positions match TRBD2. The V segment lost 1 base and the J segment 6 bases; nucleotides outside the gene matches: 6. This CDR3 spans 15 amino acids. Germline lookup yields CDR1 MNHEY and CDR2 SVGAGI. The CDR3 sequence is CASSYWDSGGNEQFF. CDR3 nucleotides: TGTGCCAGCAGTTACTGGGACTCGGGGGGCAATGAGCAGTTCTTC.

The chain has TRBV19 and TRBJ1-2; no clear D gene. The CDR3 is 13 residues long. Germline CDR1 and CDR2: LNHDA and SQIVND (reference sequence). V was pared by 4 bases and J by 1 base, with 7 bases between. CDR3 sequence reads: CASSTQVNYGYTF. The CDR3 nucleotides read TGTGCCAGTAGTACACAAGTTAACTATGGCTACACCTTC.

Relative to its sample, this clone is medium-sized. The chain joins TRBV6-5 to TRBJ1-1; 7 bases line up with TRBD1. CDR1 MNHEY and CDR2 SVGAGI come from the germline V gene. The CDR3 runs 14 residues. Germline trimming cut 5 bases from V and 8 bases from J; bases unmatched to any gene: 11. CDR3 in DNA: TGTGCCAGCAGTAGACTTGGGACAGATAAAGAAGCTTTCTTT. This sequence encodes CASSRLGTDKEAFF.

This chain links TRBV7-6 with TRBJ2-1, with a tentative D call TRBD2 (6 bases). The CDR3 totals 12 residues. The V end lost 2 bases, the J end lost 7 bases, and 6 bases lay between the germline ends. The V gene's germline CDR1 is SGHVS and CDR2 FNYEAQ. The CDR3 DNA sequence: TGTGCCAGCAGCTTACGGGGGAATGAGCAGTTCTTC. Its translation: CASSLRGNEQFF.